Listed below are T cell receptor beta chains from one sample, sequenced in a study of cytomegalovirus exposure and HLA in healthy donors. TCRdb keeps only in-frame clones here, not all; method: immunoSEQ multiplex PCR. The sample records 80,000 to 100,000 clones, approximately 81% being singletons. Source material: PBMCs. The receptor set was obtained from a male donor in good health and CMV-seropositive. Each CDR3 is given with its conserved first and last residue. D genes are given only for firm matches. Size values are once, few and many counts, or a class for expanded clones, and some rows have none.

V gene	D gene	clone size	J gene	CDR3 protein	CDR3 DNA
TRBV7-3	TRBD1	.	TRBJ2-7	CASSLRPTGANPYEQYF	TGTGCCAGCAGCTTAAGACCGACAGGGGCCAATCCCTACGAGCAGTACTTC
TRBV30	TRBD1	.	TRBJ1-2	CAWTQGANYDGYTF	TGTGCCTGGACCCAGGGGGCTAACTACGATGGCTACACCTTC
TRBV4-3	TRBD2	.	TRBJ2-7	CASSQDWREFVYEQYF	TGCGCCAGCAGCCAAGATTGGCGGGAGTTCGTTTACGAGCAGTACTTC
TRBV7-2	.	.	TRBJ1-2	CASSLATIYGYTF	TGTGCCAGCAGCCTAGCGACAATCTATGGCTACACCTTC
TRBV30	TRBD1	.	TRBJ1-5	CAWRGTDYQPQHF	TGTGCCTGGAGAGGGACAGATTATCAGCCCCAGCATTTT
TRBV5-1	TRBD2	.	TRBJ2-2	CASSVQLAGGLDTGELFF	TGCGCCAGCAGCGTCCAGCTAGCGGGGGGGCTGGACACCGGGGAGCTGTTTTTT
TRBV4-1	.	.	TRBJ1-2	CASSQEAEGGGYTF	TGCGCCAGCAGCCAAGAGGCCGAAGGAGGTGGCTACACCTTC
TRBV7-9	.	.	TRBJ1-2	CASSLEGIGYTF	TGTGCCAGCAGCTTAGAGGGGATTGGCTACACCTTC
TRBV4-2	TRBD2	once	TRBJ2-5	CASSRGTSGSKETQYF	TGTGCCAGCAGCCGCGGGACTAGCGGTTCCAAAGAGACCCAGTACTTC
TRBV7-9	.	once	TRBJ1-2	CASSLVVQGKGNYGYTF	TGTGCCAGCAGCTTAGTCGTGCAGGGTAAGGGTAACTATGGCTACACCTTC
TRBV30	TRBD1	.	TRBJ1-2	CAWNPGQGNYGYTF	TGTGCCTGGAATCCGGGACAGGGGAACTATGGCTACACCTTC
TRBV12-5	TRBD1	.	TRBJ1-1	CASGLADRESTEAFF	TGTGCTAGTGGTTTGGCAGACAGGGAAAGCACTGAAGCTTTCTTT
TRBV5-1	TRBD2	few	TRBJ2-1	CASSLPGLAGRDNEQFF	TGCGCCAGCAGCTTGCCTGGACTAGCGGGTCGAGACAATGAGCAGTTCTTC
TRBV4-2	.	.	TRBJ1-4	CASSQPGANEKLFF	TGTGCCAGCAGCCAACCGGGGGCTAATGAAAAACTGTTTTTT
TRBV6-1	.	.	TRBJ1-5	CASSLGPSNQPQHF	TGTGCCAGCAGTTTGGGGCCTAGCAATCAGCCCCAGCATTTT
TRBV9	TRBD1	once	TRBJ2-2	CASSVRTGGTGELFF	TGTGCCAGCAGCGTCCGAACAGGGGGCACCGGGGAGCTGTTTTTT
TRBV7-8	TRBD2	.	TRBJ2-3	CASTGLVPDTQYF	TGTGCCAGTACCGGACTAGTCCCAGATACGCAGTATTTT
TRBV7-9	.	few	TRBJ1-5	CASSLGAGDQPQHF	TGTGCCAGCAGTTTGGGGGCAGGGGATCAGCCCCAGCATTTT
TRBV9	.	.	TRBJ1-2	CASSVGQGANYGYTF	TGTGCCAGCAGCGTAGGGCAGGGTGCTAACTATGGCTACACCTTC
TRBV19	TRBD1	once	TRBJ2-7	CASSIVGTGVYEQYF	TGTGCCAGTAGTATAGTTGGGACAGGGGTTTACGAGCAGTACTTC
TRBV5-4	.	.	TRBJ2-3	CASSLLADTQYF	TGTGCCAGCAGCTTGCTAGCAGATACGCAGTATTTT
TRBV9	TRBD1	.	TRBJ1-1	CASSQAKGAENTEAFF	TGTGCCAGCAGCCAAGCGAAGGGGGCGGAGAACACTGAAGCTTTCTTT
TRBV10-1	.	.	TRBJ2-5	CASSESGVGFQETQYF	TGCGCCAGCAGTGAGTCCGGGGTCGGATTCCAAGAGACCCAGTACTTC
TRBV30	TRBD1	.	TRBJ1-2	CAWSAGTGDGYTF	TGTGCCTGGAGTGCCGGGACAGGGGATGGCTACACCTTC
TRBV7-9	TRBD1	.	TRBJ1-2	CASSPRQGIYGYTF	TGTGCCAGCAGCCCCCGACAGGGGATCTATGGCTACACCTTC
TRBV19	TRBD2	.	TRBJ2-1	CASSKAGARYNEQFF	TGTGCCAGTAGTAAAGCGGGGGCCAGATACAATGAGCAGTTCTTC
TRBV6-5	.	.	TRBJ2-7	CASRARSEAYEQYF	TGTGCCAGCAGGGCTCGGTCCGAGGCCTACGAGCAGTACTTC
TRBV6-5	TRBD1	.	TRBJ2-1	CASSTGLREQFF	TGTGCCAGTTCGACAGGGCTAAGGGAGCAGTTCTTC
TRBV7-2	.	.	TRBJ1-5	CASSPPGQWQPQHF	TGTGCCAGCAGCCCCCCGGGACAATGGCAGCCCCAGCATTTT
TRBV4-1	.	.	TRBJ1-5	CASSQGTPGTLQPQHF	TGCGCCAGCAGCCAAGGCACCCCTGGGACACTTCAGCCCCAGCATTTT
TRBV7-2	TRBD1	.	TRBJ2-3	CASSSRQGPDTQYF	TGTGCCAGCAGCTCTCGACAGGGGCCAGATACGCAGTATTTT
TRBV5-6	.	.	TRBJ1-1	CASSLNRLGWGTEAFF	TGTGCCAGCAGCCTGAACAGGTTAGGCTGGGGCACTGAAGCTTTCTTT
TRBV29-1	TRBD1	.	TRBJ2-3	CSVGAGGWGTDTQYF	TGCAGCGTTGGAGCAGGGGGATGGGGCACAGATACGCAGTATTTT
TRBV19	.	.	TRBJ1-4	CASRGRGGSGEKLFF	TGTGCCAGTAGGGGCCGAGGAGGATCCGGTGAAAAACTGTTTTTT
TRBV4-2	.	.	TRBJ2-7	CASSQDIGRTYEQYF	TGTGCCAGCAGCCAAGATATCGGCAGGACCTACGAGCAGTACTTC
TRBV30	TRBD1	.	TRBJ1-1	CAYLANRGLAFF	TGTGCCTACCTCGCAAACAGGGGATTAGCTTTCTTT
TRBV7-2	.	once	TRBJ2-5	CASRGDLRQETQYF	TGTGCCAGCAGAGGGGACTTACGTCAAGAGACCCAGTACTTC
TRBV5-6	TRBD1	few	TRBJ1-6	CASTIDRGSPYSPLHF	TGTGCCAGCACCATTGACAGGGGGTCACCTTATTCACCCCTCCACTTT
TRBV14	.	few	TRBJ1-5	CASSPWGVQDNQPQHF	TGTGCCAGCAGCCCTTGGGGCGTACAGGACAATCAGCCCCAGCATTTT
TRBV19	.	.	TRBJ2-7	CASNPETYEQYF	TGTGCCAGTAACCCGGAGACCTACGAGCAGTACTTC
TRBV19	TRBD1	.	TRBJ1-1	CASTFDRVNTEAFF	TGTGCCAGTACCTTCGACAGGGTGAACACTGAAGCTTTCTTT
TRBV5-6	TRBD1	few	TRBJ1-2	CASSGTHRGYGYTF	TGTGCCAGCAGCGGAACCCACAGGGGCTATGGCTACACCTTC
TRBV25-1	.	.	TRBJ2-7	CASSEYRRGREQYF	TGTGCCAGCAGTGAATATAGACGGGGTCGGGAGCAGTACTTC
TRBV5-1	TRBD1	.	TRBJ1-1	CASSPEDRAGGAFF	TGCGCCAGCAGCCCGGAGGACAGGGCCGGCGGAGCTTTCTTT
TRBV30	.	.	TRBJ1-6	CAWSSRISPLHF	TGTGCCTGGAGTTCGCGAATTTCACCCCTCCACTTT
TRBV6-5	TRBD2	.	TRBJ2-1	CASSYLAAHSYNEQFF	TGTGCCAGCAGTTATCTAGCGGCCCACTCCTACAATGAGCAGTTCTTC
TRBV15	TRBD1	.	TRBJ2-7	CATSSNIQQGEQYF	TGTGCCACCAGCAGCAACATTCAACAGGGGGAGCAGTACTTC
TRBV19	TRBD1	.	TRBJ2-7	CASSIGQGAYEQYF	TGTGCCAGTAGTATCGGACAGGGGGCCTACGAGCAGTACTTC
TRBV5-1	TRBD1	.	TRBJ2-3	CASSLGGQGSTDTQYF	TGCGCCAGCAGCTTGGGGGGACAGGGGTCTACAGATACGCAGTATTTT
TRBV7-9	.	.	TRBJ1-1	CASSLDTGTEAFF	TGTGCCAGCAGCTTAGATACCGGCACTGAAGCTTTCTTT
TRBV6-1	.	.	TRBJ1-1	CASSDRTRAEAFF	TGTGCCAGCAGCGATCGGACCAGGGCTGAAGCTTTCTTT
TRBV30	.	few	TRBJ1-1	CAWSTENTEAFF	TGTGCCTGGAGTACAGAGAACACTGAAGCTTTCTTT
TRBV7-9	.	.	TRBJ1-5	CASSGRNQPQHF	TGTGCCAGCAGCGGGAGAAATCAGCCCCAGCATTTT